This TCR beta chain was retrieved from a study of T cell changes during pregnancy in multiple sclerosis. Trimming took off 1 base at V and 3 bases at J, with 6 bases between the two ends. The CDR3 extends over 13 amino acids. Germline V gene sequence: CDR1 SGHAT, CDR2 FQNNGV. Profiling relied on immunoSEQ multiplex PCR, and the TCRdb table lists in-frame clones only, not all of them. The sample holds about 59,000 clones; 91% are singletons and the top ten take around 0.81%. The chain recombines TRBV11-2 with TRBJ1-1, with D perhaps matching TRBD1 (5 bases). The sequence derives from a female donor with multiple sclerosis, enrolled in a pregnancy study. The sample consisted of peripheral blood, taken before pregnancy. In nucleotides, the CDR3 is TGTGCCAGCAGCTTAGTAGGGGACACTGAAGCTTTCTTT. It translates to CASSLVGDTEAFF.